These T cell receptor beta chains were read from a single sample in a study of T cells in Graves' hyperthyroidism and ophthalmopathy. TCRdb fed the multiplex PCR reads into MiXCR, producing one record per CDR3 protein. The table has fewer than 550,000 distinct CDR3 sequences, about 15% seen once. Sequencing used blood. These receptors were collected from a woman under 30 with Graves' hyperthyroidism. The CDR3 runs from the conserved cysteine through the conserved F or W. A D gene is named only where the DNA matches it firmly. Not all rows give a size; the values are once, few, many and, for expanded clones, a class.

clone_size: NA; d_call: NA; j_call: TRBJ1-2; v_call: TRBV29-1; cdr3_nt: TGCAGCGTTGACGACAGGTACCATGGCTACACCTTC; cdr3_aa: CSVDDRYHGYTF
clone_size: NA; d_call: NA; j_call: TRBJ2-1; v_call: TRBV7-6; cdr3_nt: TGTGCCAGCAGCTTTAGCCCAGCAGGGGCGGGCTACAATGAGCAGTTCTTC; cdr3_aa: CASSFSPAGAGYNEQFF
clone_size: few; d_call: NA; j_call: TRBJ1-5; v_call: TRBV15; cdr3_nt: TGTGCCACCAGCACAAAGGGGCTCCAGCCCCAGCATTTT; cdr3_aa: CATSTKGLQPQHF
clone_size: many; d_call: TRBD1; j_call: TRBJ1-1; v_call: TRBV27; cdr3_nt: TGTGCCAGCAGTTCTCTCGGACAGGGACGCACTGAAGCTTTCTTT; cdr3_aa: CASSSLGQGRTEAFF
clone_size: few; d_call: TRBD2; j_call: TRBJ2-1; v_call: TRBV7-9; cdr3_nt: TGTGCCAGCAGCCCTGAGATTAGCGGGAGCTCCTACAATGAGCAGTTCTTC; cdr3_aa: CASSPEISGSSYNEQFF
clone_size: many; d_call: NA; j_call: TRBJ2-1; v_call: TRBV2; cdr3_nt: TGTGCCAGCAGTTCAAAGACAGGGAGGGATGAGCAGTTCTTC; cdr3_aa: CASSSKTGRDEQFF
clone_size: many; d_call: NA; j_call: TRBJ2-1; v_call: TRBV5-6; cdr3_nt: TGTGCCAGCAGCCCTAGGGGATACAATGAGCAGTTCTTC; cdr3_aa: CASSPRGYNEQFF
clone_size: few; d_call: NA; j_call: TRBJ2-3; v_call: TRBV6-2/TRBV6-3; cdr3_nt: TGTGCCAGCAGAGACGCCCGGGACCCCCAATGGGGCACAGATACGCAGTATTTT; cdr3_aa: CASRDARDPQWGTDTQYF
clone_size: NA; d_call: TRBD1; j_call: TRBJ2-2; v_call: TRBV7-2; cdr3_nt: TGTGCCAGCATTGGGACAGGGTTAGGTACCGGGGAGCTGTTTTTT; cdr3_aa: CASIGTGLGTGELFF
clone_size: many; d_call: NA; j_call: TRBJ2-1; v_call: TRBV29-1; cdr3_nt: TGCAGCGTTGAACTGCGGGACAATGAGCAGTTCTTC; cdr3_aa: CSVELRDNEQFF
clone_size: NA; d_call: TRBD2; j_call: TRBJ2-7; v_call: TRBV20-1; cdr3_nt: TGCAGTGCTAGAGATCCGGGACTAGCGGGAGCCTACGAGCAGTACTTC; cdr3_aa: CSARDPGLAGAYEQYF
clone_size: NA; d_call: NA; j_call: TRBJ1-2; v_call: TRBV24-1; cdr3_nt: TGTGCCACCAGTGGGGACCCCCCTGAGGACTATGGCTACACCTTC; cdr3_aa: CATSGDPPEDYGYTF
clone_size: NA; d_call: TRBD2; j_call: TRBJ2-1; v_call: TRBV10-3; cdr3_nt: TGTGCCATTGCCCTGACTAGCCACAATGAGCAGTTCTTC; cdr3_aa: CAIALTSHNEQFF
clone_size: many; d_call: NA; j_call: TRBJ2-7; v_call: TRBV3-1; cdr3_nt: TGTGCCAGCAGCCTCGGCGCTACTTCCTCCTACGAGCAGTACTTC; cdr3_aa: CASSLGATSSYEQYF
clone_size: NA; d_call: NA; j_call: TRBJ2-4; v_call: TRBV28; cdr3_nt: TGTGCCAGCAGTTTAAAGCTTATTGCCAAAAACATTCAGTACTTC; cdr3_aa: CASSLKLIAKNIQYF
clone_size: NA; d_call: NA; j_call: TRBJ1-1; v_call: TRBV9; cdr3_nt: TGTGCCAGCAGCGTAAAGGGAACCGGGACTGAAGCTTTCTTT; cdr3_aa: CASSVKGTGTEAFF
clone_size: many; d_call: NA; j_call: TRBJ2-5; v_call: TRBV11-2; cdr3_nt: TGTGCCAGCAGCTTAGTTAGGGGCGGGTGGAAGCGCCAAGAGACCCAGTACTTC; cdr3_aa: CASSLVRGGWKRQETQYF
clone_size: NA; d_call: TRBD1; j_call: TRBJ1-4; v_call: TRBV5-1; cdr3_nt: TGCGCCAGCAGCCTAGACTCGACAGGGGGTGAAAAACTGTTTTTT; cdr3_aa: CASSLDSTGGEKLFF
clone_size: once; d_call: NA; j_call: TRBJ2-5; v_call: TRBV7-2; cdr3_nt: TGTGCCAGCAGCCAAGATCGGGCGGGGTACCAAGGGACCCAGTACTTC; cdr3_aa: CASSQDRAGYQGTQYF
clone_size: NA; d_call: NA; j_call: TRBJ1-1; v_call: TRBV4-1; cdr3_nt: TGCGCCAGCAGCCATTTTCTGGTGGGGGCCACTGAAGCTTTCTTT; cdr3_aa: CASSHFLVGATEAFF
clone_size: NA; d_call: NA; j_call: TRBJ1-3; v_call: TRBV4-2; cdr3_nt: TGTGCCAGCAGCCAAGATGCGGGGCCGAGCTCTGGAAACACCATATATTTT; cdr3_aa: CASSQDAGPSSGNTIYF
clone_size: many; d_call: NA; j_call: TRBJ1-4; v_call: TRBV2; cdr3_nt: TGTGCCAGCAGACCCCTCCGGGGGGGAGGCGAGGAAAAACTGTTTTTT; cdr3_aa: CASRPLRGGGEEKLFF
clone_size: many; d_call: NA; j_call: TRBJ2-3; v_call: TRBV12-3/TRBV12-4; cdr3_nt: TGTGCCAGCAGTTTCGGGGGAGGACCCACAGATACGCAGTATTTT; cdr3_aa: CASSFGGGPTDTQYF
clone_size: few; d_call: NA; j_call: TRBJ1-3; v_call: TRBV29-1; cdr3_nt: TGCAGCGTTGAACGCCTTGCTGGAAACACCATATATTTT; cdr3_aa: CSVERLAGNTIYF
clone_size: few; d_call: TRBD2; j_call: TRBJ2-1; v_call: TRBV9; cdr3_nt: TGTGCCAGCAGCGCCCCGGGACTAGCGGGAGTTGTTGAGCAGTTCTTC; cdr3_aa: CASSAPGLAGVVEQFF
clone_size: NA; d_call: NA; j_call: TRBJ1-6; v_call: TRBV20-1; cdr3_nt: TGCAGTGCTAGGCCAGATAATAATTCACCCCTCCACTTT; cdr3_aa: CSARPDNNSPLHF
clone_size: many; d_call: NA; j_call: TRBJ2-5; v_call: TRBV7-2; cdr3_nt: TGTGCCAGCAGCCTGCATCGGGGGTCTATAGAGACCCAGTACTTC; cdr3_aa: CASSLHRGSIETQYF
clone_size: many; d_call: TRBD1; j_call: TRBJ2-7; v_call: TRBV28; cdr3_nt: TGTGCCAGCAGCTTAGGGGGACAGGGGGCAAACGAGCAGTACTTC; cdr3_aa: CASSLGGQGANEQYF
clone_size: many; d_call: TRBD2; j_call: TRBJ2-1; v_call: TRBV20-1; cdr3_nt: TGCAGTGCCCCTAGAAGCGGGGGCCCGTCATCTGAGCAGTTCTTC; cdr3_aa: CSAPRSGGPSSEQFF
clone_size: few; d_call: NA; j_call: TRBJ1-2; v_call: TRBV7-9; cdr3_nt: TGTGCCAGCAGCTTATTGGGCAGGGCCTATGGCTACACCTTC; cdr3_aa: CASSLLGRAYGYTF
clone_size: NA; d_call: TRBD1; j_call: TRBJ2-1; v_call: TRBV12-3/TRBV12-4; cdr3_nt: TGTGCCAGCAGTTTGGTGGACAGGGGTTTTGAGCAGTTCTTC; cdr3_aa: CASSLVDRGFEQFF
clone_size: many; d_call: NA; j_call: TRBJ2-7; v_call: TRBV12-3/TRBV12-4; cdr3_nt: TGTGCCAGCAGTTTGGGCGGGAATACCTACGAGCAGTACTTC; cdr3_aa: CASSLGGNTYEQYF
clone_size: many; d_call: TRBD1; j_call: TRBJ1-1; v_call: TRBV28; cdr3_nt: TGTGCCAGCAGCCGGACGGGACAGGTTAACACTGAAGCTTTCTTT; cdr3_aa: CASSRTGQVNTEAFF
clone_size: NA; d_call: NA; j_call: TRBJ2-2; v_call: TRBV7-2; cdr3_nt: TGTGCCAGCACCATTTCCGGAGTAACTTACACCGGGGAGCTGTTTTTT; cdr3_aa: CASTISGVTYTGELFF
clone_size: many; d_call: NA; j_call: TRBJ1-4; v_call: TRBV2; cdr3_nt: TGTGCCAGCAGGTACGGGACCGAAGGAAATGAAAAACTGTTTTTT; cdr3_aa: CASRYGTEGNEKLFF
clone_size: NA; d_call: NA; j_call: TRBJ2-3; v_call: TRBV7-3; cdr3_nt: TGTGCCAGCAGCCCAGACGGGGATACGCAGTATTTT; cdr3_aa: CASSPDGDTQYF
clone_size: NA; d_call: TRBD1; j_call: TRBJ1-6; v_call: TRBV25-1; cdr3_nt: TGTGCCAGCAGTAAACCAGCAGGGACAGTGGGAAATTCACCCCTCCACTTT; cdr3_aa: CASSKPAGTVGNSPLHF
clone_size: many; d_call: NA; j_call: TRBJ1-6; v_call: TRBV12-3/TRBV12-4; cdr3_nt: TGTGCCAGCGGGAGGGCTAATTCACCCCTCCACTTT; cdr3_aa: CASGRANSPLHF
clone_size: NA; d_call: NA; j_call: TRBJ1-5; v_call: TRBV19; cdr3_nt: TGTGCCAGTAGTATTGGGGTTTTTCAGCCCCAGCATTTT; cdr3_aa: CASSIGVFQPQHF
clone_size: many; d_call: NA; j_call: TRBJ2-7; v_call: TRBV5-1; cdr3_nt: TGCGCCAGCAGCTTGTCGAATGCCTACGAGCAGTACTTC; cdr3_aa: CASSLSNAYEQYF
clone_size: many; d_call: NA; j_call: TRBJ2-5; v_call: TRBV28; cdr3_nt: TGTGCCAGCAGCTGGTTCGCGGGACAGCAAGAGACCCAGTACTTC; cdr3_aa: CASSWFAGQQETQYF